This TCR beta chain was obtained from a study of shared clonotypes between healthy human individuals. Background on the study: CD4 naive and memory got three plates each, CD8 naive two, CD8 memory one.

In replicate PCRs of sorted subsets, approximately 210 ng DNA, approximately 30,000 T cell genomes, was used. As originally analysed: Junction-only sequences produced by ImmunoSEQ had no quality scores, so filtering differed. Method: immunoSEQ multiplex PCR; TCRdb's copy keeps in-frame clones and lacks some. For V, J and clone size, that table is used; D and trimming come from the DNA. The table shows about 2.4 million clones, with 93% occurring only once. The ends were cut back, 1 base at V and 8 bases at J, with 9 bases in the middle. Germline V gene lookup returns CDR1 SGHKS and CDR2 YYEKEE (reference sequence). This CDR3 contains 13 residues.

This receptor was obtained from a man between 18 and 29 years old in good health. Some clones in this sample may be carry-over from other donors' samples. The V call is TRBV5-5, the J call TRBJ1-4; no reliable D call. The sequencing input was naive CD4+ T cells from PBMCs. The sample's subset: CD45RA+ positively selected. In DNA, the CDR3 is TGTGCCAGCAGCTTGAAAGGGAACGAAAAACTGTTTTTT. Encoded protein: CASSLKGNEKLFF.